This T cell receptor (beta chain) emerged from a study of T-cell reconstitution after alpha-beta-depleted transplantation in children. The CDR3 is made up of 13 amino acids. Germline V lookup: CDR1 MNHEY, CDR2 SMNVEV (reference sequence). V was pared by 9 bases and J by 7 bases, with 19 bases between. Preparation of the TCRbeta library was carried out with unique molecular identifiers. TCRdb analysed the PCR reads with MiXCR anew, one entry per CDR3 protein. The sample contains 440,000 or so distinct CDR3 sequences, 43% of which appear only once. The J gene is TRBJ2-7, the V gene TRBV27; D is tentatively TRBD1 or TRBD2 (7 bases each). Sequenced here: PBMCs, sampled before TCRalphabeta/CD19-depleted stem cell transplant. The TCR sequence derives from a girl aged 2-10 years with aplastic anemia, due to receive a stem cell transplant. CDR3 sequence reads: CAREQGPGGEQYF. The CDR3 region has the DNA TGTGCCAGAGAACAGGGGCCCGGGGGGGAGCAGTACTTC.